This is a list of T cell receptor beta chains from one sample in a study of T cells in Graves' hyperthyroidism and ophthalmopathy. TCRdb reprocessed the multiplex PCR reads via MiXCR and lists one record per CDR3 protein. The repertoire consists of about 840,000 distinct CDR3 sequences, with over 35% occurring once and the leading ten covering 8.9%. The specimen sequenced was blood. The receptors derive from a man aged 18 to 29 with Graves' hyperthyroidism. The CDR3 runs from the conserved cysteine through the conserved F or W. The order of the fields is V gene, J gene, clone size, D gene, CDR3 length, CDR3 DNA, CDR3 protein. A D gene is named only where the DNA matches it firmly. Clone size is shown for a subset of rows, as once, few, many or a class of expanded clone.

TRBV2	TRBJ1-1	many	.	13	TGTGCCAGCAGTGACTCTTTGGGCTCGGAAGCTTTCTTT	CASSDSLGSEAFF
TRBV2	TRBJ1-6	many	TRBD1	16	TGTGCCAGCAGTGAAGCCGGACAGGCTAATAATTCACCCCTCCACTTT	CASSEAGQANNSPLHF
TRBV20-1	TRBJ1-2	many	.	13	TGCAGTGCTAGAACTGGGAGCCAGTATGGCTACACCTTC	CSARTGSQYGYTF
TRBV6-1	TRBJ1-5	.	.	14	TGTGCCAGCAGTACCTTGGGGGAGGTGCAGCCCCAGCATTTT	CASSTLGEVQPQHF
TRBV7-7	TRBJ2-5	many	TRBD1	14	TGTGCTAGCAGCCCAACTTGGGACAGCGAGACCCAGTACTTC	CASSPTWDSETQYF
TRBV9	TRBJ2-3	.	TRBD2	15	TGTGCCAGCAACACCTTCGGGGGGTCCACAGATACGCAGTATTTT	CASNTFGGSTDTQYF
TRBV10-3	TRBJ2-7	.	.	12	TGTGCCACCGGGGGACGAACCTACGAGCAGTACTTC	CATGGRTYEQYF
TRBV29-1	TRBJ1-5	.	TRBD1	13	TGCAGCGTTGGGACAGGGGTACTTCAGCCCCAGCATTTT	CSVGTGVLQPQHF
TRBV9	TRBJ2-2	.	.	15	TGTGCCAGCAGAGGGGGGAATTTTAACACCGGGGAGCTGTTTTTT	CASRGGNFNTGELFF
TRBV2	TRBJ1-2	many	.	10	TGTGCCAGCAGTGAAGATGGCTACACCTTC	CASSEDGYTF
TRBV7-9	TRBJ1-3	many	.	15	TGTGCCAGCAGCCTCAGCGACCCCTCTGGAAACACCATATATTTT	CASSLSDPSGNTIYF
TRBV19	TRBJ2-5	.	.	15	TGTGCCAGTAGTATGCTACAGGGAAGGATAGAGACCCAGTACTTC	CASSMLQGRIETQYF
TRBV7-2	TRBJ2-7	few	.	14	TGTGCCAGCAGCTTAGGCGACTTCACCTACGAGCAGTACTTC	CASSLGDFTYEQYF
TRBV14	TRBJ2-2	few	TRBD1	15	TGTGCCAGCAGCCCGAGACCTACAGGGGGCCGGGAGCTGTTTTTT	CASSPRPTGGRELFF
TRBV25-1	TRBJ1-1	many	TRBD1	16	TGTGCCAGCAGCGATTCACAGGGGGCTAAGTCCCCTGAAGCTTTCTTT	CASSDSQGAKSPEAFF
TRBV6-2/TRBV6-3	TRBJ2-5	.	.	13	TGTGCCACCCGCCCCCTCCCGGGTGGGACCCAGTACTTC	CATRPLPGGTQYF
TRBV19	TRBJ1-4	many	.	15	TGTGCCAGTAGCGGCGACGACCGGCGGTATGAAAAACTGTTTTTT	CASSGDDRRYEKLFF
TRBV5-1	TRBJ2-2	.	TRBD2	17	TGCGCCAGCAGCCAAGACCGACTAGCGGGGATGTCCGGGGAGCTGTTTTTT	CASSQDRLAGMSGELFF
TRBV5-1	TRBJ2-6	few	TRBD1	17	TGTGCCAGCGGAGGGACAGGGAGGGAAAAAGGGGCCAACGTCCTGACTTTC	CASGGTGREKGANVLTF
TRBV7-6	TRBJ2-5	.	.	14	TGTGCCAGCAGCCAGCCGGTTGCGAGGAAGACCCAGTACTTC	CASSQPVARKTQYF
TRBV7-2	TRBJ2-7	.	.	14	TGTGCCAGCAGCCTCAGCCGACAGATCACCGAGCAGTACTTC	CASSLSRQITEQYF
TRBV7-6	TRBJ1-1	many	.	12	TGTGCCAGCAGCCCGAACCTCGCTGAAGCTTTCTTT	CASSPNLAEAFF
TRBV4-1	TRBJ1-5	.	.	16	TGCGCCAGCAGCCAAGATTACAGTTATAGCAATCAGCCCCAGCATTTT	CASSQDYSYSNQPQHF
TRBV7-8	TRBJ2-7	.	TRBD2	15	TGCGCCAGCAGCTTGGAGGGACTAGCGGGAGGCGAGCAGTACTTC	CASSLEGLAGGEQYF